This TCR beta chain was identified during a study of cytomegalovirus exposure and HLA in healthy donors. About the study: Within the Caucasian-associated ancestry cluster were about 81% of the 350 to 400 genotyped donors.

Use of 60 Vbeta and 13 Jbeta primers characterized the PCR. The table came from immunoSEQ multiplex PCR; TCRdb's copy has only in-frame clones and leaves some out. The sample gives about 120,000 clones, roughly 65% of which show up once; 9% to 10% is in the top ten. This CDR3 contains 14 residues. Trimming at V came to 5 bases and at J to 3 bases, leaving 7 bases not matched to a gene. Germline values: CDR1 MNHEY, CDR2 SMNVEV (reference sequence). V gene TRBV27 combines with J gene TRBJ2-7; 7 positions agree with TRBD1. The TCR was taken from a man aged 35-49 years in good health and CMV-seropositive. The specimen was PBMCs. This CDR3 reads CASSPGQNIYEQYF. For the CDR3, the DNA is TGTGCCAGCAGTCCGGGACAGAATATCTACGAGCAGTACTTC.